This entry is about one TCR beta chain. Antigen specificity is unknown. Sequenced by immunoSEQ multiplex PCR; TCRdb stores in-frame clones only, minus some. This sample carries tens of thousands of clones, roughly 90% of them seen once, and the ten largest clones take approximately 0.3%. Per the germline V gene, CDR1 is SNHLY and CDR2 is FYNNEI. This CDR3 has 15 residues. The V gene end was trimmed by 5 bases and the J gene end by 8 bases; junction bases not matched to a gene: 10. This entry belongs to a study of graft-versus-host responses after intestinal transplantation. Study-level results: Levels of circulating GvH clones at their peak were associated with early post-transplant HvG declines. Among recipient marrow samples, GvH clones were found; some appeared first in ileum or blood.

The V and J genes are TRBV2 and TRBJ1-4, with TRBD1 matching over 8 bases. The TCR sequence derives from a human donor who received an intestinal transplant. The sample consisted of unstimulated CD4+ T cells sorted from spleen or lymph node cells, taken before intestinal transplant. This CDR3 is CASSPTAGGIEKLFF. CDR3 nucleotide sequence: TGTGCCAGCAGTCCAACGGCAGGGGGCATAGAAAAACTGTTTTTT.